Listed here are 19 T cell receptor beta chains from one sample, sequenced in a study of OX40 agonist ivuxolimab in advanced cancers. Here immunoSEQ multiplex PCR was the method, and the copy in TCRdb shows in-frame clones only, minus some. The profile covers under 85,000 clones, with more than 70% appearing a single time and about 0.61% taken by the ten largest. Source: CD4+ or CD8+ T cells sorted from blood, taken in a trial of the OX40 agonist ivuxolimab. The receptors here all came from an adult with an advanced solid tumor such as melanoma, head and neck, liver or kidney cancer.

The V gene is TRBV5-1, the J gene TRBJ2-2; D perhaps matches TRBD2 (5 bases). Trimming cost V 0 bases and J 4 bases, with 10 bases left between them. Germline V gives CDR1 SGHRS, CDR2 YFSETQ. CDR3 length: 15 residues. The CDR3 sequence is CASSLEVGSTGELFF. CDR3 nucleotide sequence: TGCGCCAGCAGCTTGGAGGTAGGGAGCACCGGGGAGCTGTTTTTT.

The CDR3 DNA follows: TGTGCCAGTAGTATAAGGATGGGGGGTCAGCCCCAGCATTTT. It specifies CASSIRMGGQPQHF. This chain uses TRBV19 with TRBJ1-5, with a weak D call TRBD1 (5 bases). The CDR3 covers 14 residues. The V end was cut by 2 bases, the J end by 6 bases, with 11 bases between. CDR1 is LNHDA and CDR2 is SQIVND in the germline V gene (reference sequence).

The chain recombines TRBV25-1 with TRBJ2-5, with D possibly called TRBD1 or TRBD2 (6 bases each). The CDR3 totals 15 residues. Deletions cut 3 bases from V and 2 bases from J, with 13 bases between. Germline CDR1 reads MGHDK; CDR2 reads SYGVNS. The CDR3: CASSEAGTMQETQYF. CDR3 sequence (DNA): TGTGCCAGCAGTGAGGCGGGGACAATGCAAGAGACCCAGTACTTC.

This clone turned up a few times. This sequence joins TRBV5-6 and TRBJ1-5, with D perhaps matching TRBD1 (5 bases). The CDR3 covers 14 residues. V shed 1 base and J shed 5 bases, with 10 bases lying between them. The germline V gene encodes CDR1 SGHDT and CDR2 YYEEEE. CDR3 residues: CASSLTGGYQPQHF. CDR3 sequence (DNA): TGTGCCAGCAGCTTGACTGGGGGGTATCAGCCCCAGCATTTT.

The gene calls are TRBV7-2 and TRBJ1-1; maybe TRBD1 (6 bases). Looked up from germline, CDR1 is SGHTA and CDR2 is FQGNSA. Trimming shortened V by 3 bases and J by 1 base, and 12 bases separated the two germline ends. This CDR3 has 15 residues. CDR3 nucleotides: TGTGCCAGCAGCTTTTCCCCCAGGGGGAACACTGAAGCTTTCTTT. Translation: CASSFSPRGNTEAFF.

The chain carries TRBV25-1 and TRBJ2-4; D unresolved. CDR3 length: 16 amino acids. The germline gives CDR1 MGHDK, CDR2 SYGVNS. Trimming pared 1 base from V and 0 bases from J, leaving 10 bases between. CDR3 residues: CASSESGRPAKNIQYF. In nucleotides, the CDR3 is TGTGCCAGCAGTGAATCCGGGCGGCCAGCCAAAAACATTCAGTACTTC.

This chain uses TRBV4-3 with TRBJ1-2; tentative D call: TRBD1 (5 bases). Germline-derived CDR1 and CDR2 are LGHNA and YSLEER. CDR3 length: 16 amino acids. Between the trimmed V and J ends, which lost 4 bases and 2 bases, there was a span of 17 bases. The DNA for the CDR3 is TGCGCCAGCAGCCCTACCGGGGGATATACGAACTATGGCTACACCTTC. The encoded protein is CASSPTGGYTNYGYTF.

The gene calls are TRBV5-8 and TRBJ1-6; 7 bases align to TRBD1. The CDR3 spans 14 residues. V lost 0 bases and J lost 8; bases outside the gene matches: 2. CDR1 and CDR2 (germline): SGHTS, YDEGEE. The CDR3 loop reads CASSLDRGHSPLHF. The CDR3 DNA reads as TGTGCCAGCAGCTTGGACAGGGGTCATTCACCCCTCCACTTT.

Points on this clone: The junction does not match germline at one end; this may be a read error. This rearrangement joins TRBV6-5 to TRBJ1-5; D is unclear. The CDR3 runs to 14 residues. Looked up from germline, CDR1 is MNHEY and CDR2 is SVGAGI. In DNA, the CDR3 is TGTGCCAGCAGTAACTCAGACAATAATCAGCCCCAGCATTTT. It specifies CASSNSDNNQPQHF.

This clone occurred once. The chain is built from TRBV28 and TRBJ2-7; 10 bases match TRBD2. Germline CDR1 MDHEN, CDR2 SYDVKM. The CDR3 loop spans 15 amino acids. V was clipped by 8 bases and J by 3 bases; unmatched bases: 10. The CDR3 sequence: CASRGSLAGVYEQYF. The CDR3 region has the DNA TGTGCCAGCCGGGGTTCTCTAGCGGGGGTCTACGAGCAGTACTTC.

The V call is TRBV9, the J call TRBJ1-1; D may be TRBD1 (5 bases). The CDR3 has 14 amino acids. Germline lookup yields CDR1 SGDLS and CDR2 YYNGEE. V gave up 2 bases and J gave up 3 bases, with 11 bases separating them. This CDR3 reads CASSVGPADTEAFF. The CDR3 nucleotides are TGTGCCAGCAGCGTGGGACCTGCGGACACTGAAGCTTTCTTT.

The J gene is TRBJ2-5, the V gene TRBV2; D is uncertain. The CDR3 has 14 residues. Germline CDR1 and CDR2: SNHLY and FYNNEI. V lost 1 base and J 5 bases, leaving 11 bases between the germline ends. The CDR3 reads CASSEDLRSETQYF. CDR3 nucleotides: TGTGCCAGCAGTGAAGACCTACGGTCGGAGACCCAGTACTTC. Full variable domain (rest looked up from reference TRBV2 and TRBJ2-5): EPEVTQTPSHQVTQMGQEVILRCVPISNHLYFYWYRQILGQKVEFLVSFYNNEISEKSEIFDDQFSVERPDGSNFTLKIRSTKLEDSAMYFCASSEDLRSETQYFGPGTRLLVL.

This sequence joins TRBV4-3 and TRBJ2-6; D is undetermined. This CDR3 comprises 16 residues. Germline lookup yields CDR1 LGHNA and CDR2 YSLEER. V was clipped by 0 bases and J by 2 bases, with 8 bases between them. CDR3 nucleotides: TGCGCCAGCAGCCAAGATCTGGGAACTGGGGCCAACGTCCTGACTTTC. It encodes CASSQDLGTGANVLTF.

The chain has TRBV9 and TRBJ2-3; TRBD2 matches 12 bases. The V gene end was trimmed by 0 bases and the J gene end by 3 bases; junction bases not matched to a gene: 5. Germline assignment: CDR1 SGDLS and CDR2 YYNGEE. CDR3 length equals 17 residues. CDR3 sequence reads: CASSVATLAGGTDTQYF. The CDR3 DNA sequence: TGTGCCAGCAGCGTAGCAACACTAGCGGGGGGTACAGATACGCAGTATTTT.

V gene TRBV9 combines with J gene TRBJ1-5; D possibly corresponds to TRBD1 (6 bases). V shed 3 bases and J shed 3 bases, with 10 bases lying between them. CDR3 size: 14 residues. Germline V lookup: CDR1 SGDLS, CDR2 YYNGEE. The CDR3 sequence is CASSEGHTNQPQHF. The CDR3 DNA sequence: TGTGCCAGCAGCGAGGGACACACCAATCAGCCCCAGCATTTT.

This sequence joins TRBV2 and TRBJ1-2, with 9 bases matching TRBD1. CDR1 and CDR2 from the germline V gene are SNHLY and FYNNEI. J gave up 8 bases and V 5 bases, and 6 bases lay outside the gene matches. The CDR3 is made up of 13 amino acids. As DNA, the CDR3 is TGTGCCAGCAGTTTACAGGGGGCGGAGGGCTACACCTTC. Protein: CASSLQGAEGYTF. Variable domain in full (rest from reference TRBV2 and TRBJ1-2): EPEVTQTPSHQVTQMGQEVILRCVPISNHLYFYWYRQILGQKVEFLVSFYNNEISEKSEIFDDQFSVERPDGSNFTLKIRSTKLEDSAMYFCASSLQGAEGYTFGSGTRLTVV.

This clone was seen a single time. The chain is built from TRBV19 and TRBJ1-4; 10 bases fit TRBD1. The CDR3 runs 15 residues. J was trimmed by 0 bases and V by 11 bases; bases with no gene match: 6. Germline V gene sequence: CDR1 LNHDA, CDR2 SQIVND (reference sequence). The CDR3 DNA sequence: TGTGCCTCCCGGGACAGGGGTACAACTAATGAAAAACTGTTTTTT. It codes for CASRDRGTTNEKLFF.

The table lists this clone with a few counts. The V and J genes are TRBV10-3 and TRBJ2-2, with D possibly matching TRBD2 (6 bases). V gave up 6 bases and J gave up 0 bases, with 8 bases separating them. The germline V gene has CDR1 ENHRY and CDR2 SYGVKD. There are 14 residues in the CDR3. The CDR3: CAIRGGSNTGELFF. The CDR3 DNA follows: TGTGCCATCAGGGGGGGATCGAACACCGGGGAGCTGTTTTTT.

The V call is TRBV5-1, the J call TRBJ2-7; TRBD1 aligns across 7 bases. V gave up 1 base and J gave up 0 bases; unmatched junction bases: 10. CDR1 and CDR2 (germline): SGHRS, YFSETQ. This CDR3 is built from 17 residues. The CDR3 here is CASSLLSTGASSYEQYF. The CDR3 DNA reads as TGCGCCAGCAGCTTGTTGTCTACAGGGGCCAGCTCCTACGAGCAGTACTTC.